Below are 23 T cell receptor beta chains sequenced from a single sample in a study of cytomegalovirus exposure and HLA in healthy donors. Both 60 Vbeta primers and 13 Jbeta primers went into the PCR. The method was immunoSEQ multiplex PCR; TCRdb's version includes in-frame clones alone and lacks a portion of them. The repertoire holds about 130,000 clones, with 65% to 85% as singletons. Sequenced material: PBMCs. All receptors derive from a boy aged 5-17 years in good health and CMV-seronegative.

V and J are TRBV10-3 and TRBJ1-1; 8 bases match TRBD1. After removal of 0 bases from V and 5 bases from J, the junction contained 5 bases not matched to a gene. CDR3 length: 15 residues. The V gene's germline CDR1 is ENHRY and CDR2 SYGVKD. The CDR3 sequence is CAISESGQGRTEAFF. The CDR3 DNA follows: TGTGCCATCAGTGAGTCTGGACAGGGTAGGACTGAAGCTTTCTTT.

The rearrangement uses TRBV4-2 and TRBJ2-7; 8 bases agree with TRBD1. With 0 bases clipped from V and 6 bases from J, the junction kept 4 bases outside the gene matches. This CDR3 contains 14 residues. Germline CDR1 is LGHNA and CDR2 is YNFKEQ. The CDR3 region is CASSQEGTGAEQYF. The DNA for the CDR3 is TGTGCCAGCAGCCAAGAAGGGACAGGAGCCGAGCAGTACTTC.

This sequence joins TRBV9 and TRBJ2-3; 11 bases align to TRBD2. This CDR3 is built from 17 residues. V trimming: 5 bases; J trimming: 2 bases; junction bases outside the gene matches: 10. CDR1 and CDR2 (germline): SGDLS, YYNGEE. This CDR3 is CASRRLAGSIYTDTQYF. CDR3 nucleotides: TGTGCCAGCAGGCGACTAGCGGGATCCATCTACACAGATACGCAGTATTTT. The full variable domain, with the rest looked up from reference TRBV9 and TRBJ2-3, is DSGVTQTPKHLITATGQRVTLRCSPRSGDLSVYWYQQSLDQGLQFLIQYYNGEERAKGNILERFSAQQFPDLHSELNLSSLELGDSALYFCASRRLAGSIYTDTQYFGPGTRLTVL.

This chain joins TRBV2 and TRBJ2-7, with D possibly being TRBD2 (7 bases). The CDR3 length is 14 residues. V lost 11 bases and J lost 6, with 23 bases in between. Germline V gene lookup returns CDR1 SNHLY and CDR2 FYNNEI. The CDR3 sequence: CAQQAGQLPSEQYF. The CDR3 DNA is TGTGCCCAGCAAGCGGGACAACTACCCTCCGAGCAGTACTTC.

This sequence joins TRBV7-8 and TRBJ2-7; 10 nucleotides align to TRBD1. Losses at the gene ends were 8 bases for V and 7 bases for J; bases not matched to a gene: 11. The CDR3 contains 14 residues. Germline assignment: CDR1 SGHVS and CDR2 FQNEAQ. Here the CDR3 DNA reads TGTGCCAGCTCGCGCGACAGGGGGCCGAGAGAGCAGTACTTC. Its protein is CASSRDRGPREQYF.

V usage is TRBV29-1 and J usage is TRBJ2-6, with 7 nucleotides matching TRBD2. This CDR3 is 16 amino acids long. Per the germline V gene, CDR1 is SQVTM and CDR2 is ANQGSEA. The junction had 6 bases not matched to a gene; V was cut back by 4 bases and J by 0 bases. CDR3 region: CSVGGGDRSGANVLTF. The CDR3 DNA follows: TGCAGCGTTGGGGGAGGGGACCGCTCTGGGGCCAACGTCCTGACTTTC.

The chain couples TRBV30 to TRBJ2-7; 10 positions match TRBD2. After removal of 3 bases from V and 3 bases from J, the junction contained 2 bases not matched to a gene. The germline gives CDR1 GTSNPN, CDR2 SVGIG (reference sequence). This CDR3 spans 13 amino acids. The CDR3 DNA is TGTGCCTGGAGCCTAGCGGGAGTCTACGAGCAGTACTTC. This sequence encodes CAWSLAGVYEQYF.

This clone appeared a single time. This sequence joins TRBV5-1 and TRBJ2-2, with 8 bases identical to TRBD2. This CDR3 has 14 residues. Germline V CDR1 and CDR2: SGHRS, YFSETQ. The ends lost 0 bases at V and 6 bases at J; junction bases unmatched: 1. The CDR3 is CASSLGLASGELFF. CDR3 in DNA: TGCGCCAGCAGCTTGGGACTAGCGTCCGGGGAGCTGTTTTTT. The variable domain in full, with the rest retrieved from reference TRBV5-1 and TRBJ2-2, is KAGVTQTPRYLIKTRGQQVTLSCSPISGHRSVSWYQQTPGQGLQFLFEYFSETQRNKGNFPGRFSGRQFSNSRSEMNVSTLELGDSALYLCASSLGLASGELFFGEGSRLTVL.

The rearrangement joins TRBV13 to TRBJ2-5, with D maybe TRBD2 (6 bases). The end of the DNA aligns better with TRBJ2-7, so the J call may be wrong. Per the germline V gene, CDR1 is PRHDT and CDR2 is FYEKMQ (reference sequence). This CDR3 has 16 residues. The CDR3 region is CASSPAEQRANYEQYF. The CDR3 DNA follows: TGTGCCAGCAGCCCAGCGGAACAGCGGGCGAACTACGAGCAGTACTTC.

This chain links TRBV11-3 with TRBJ2-1, with D maybe TRBD1 (7 bases). There are 15 residues in the CDR3. Trimming cost V 4 bases and J 4 bases, with 14 bases left between them. CDR1 is SGHNT and CDR2 is YENEEA in the germline V gene. CDR3 coding DNA: TGTGCCAGCAGCTCCCGGGCGGGACAGTACAATGAGCAGTTCTTC. Translating gives CASSSRAGQYNEQFF.

V and J are TRBV6-5 and TRBJ1-1; 10 nucleotides align to TRBD1. The CDR3 runs 13 residues. Per the germline V gene, CDR1 is MNHEY and CDR2 is SVGAGI. V lost 6 bases, J lost 4 bases, and 2 bases stayed unmatched. The CDR3 protein is CASSRTGGTEAFF. The CDR3 nucleotides are TGTGCCAGCAGCCGGACAGGGGGCACTGAAGCTTTCTTT.

The V call is TRBV4-1, the J call TRBJ2-1; TRBD2 agrees at 9 bases. The CDR3 totals 16 residues. Trimming removed 0 bases from V and 6 bases from J; junction bases left unmatched: 6. CDR1 is MGHRA, CDR2 YSYEKL, per germline. This CDR3 is CASSQDNMGLANEQFF. The CDR3 DNA reads as TGCGCCAGCAGCCAAGATAACATGGGACTAGCCAATGAGCAGTTCTTC.

The chain uses TRBV11-3 and TRBJ1-4; 7 bases are shared with TRBD1. The CDR3 has 16 amino acids. V trimming: 5 bases; J trimming: 7 bases; junction bases outside the gene matches: 13. CDR1 is SGHNT, CDR2 YENEEA, per germline. The CDR3 nucleotides read TGTGCCAGCAGCACCGGACAGGCCGGAGGGGCTGAAAAACTGTTTTTT. Protein product: CASSTGQAGGAEKLFF.

This clone appeared a single time. The CDR3 loop reads CASSEGGWSYGYTF. The CDR3, as DNA: TGTGCCAGCAGTGAGGGGGGGTGGAGCTATGGCTACACCTTC. This chain joins TRBV2 and TRBJ1-2, with a weak D call TRBD1 (5 bases). Trimming took 3 bases from V and 4 from J, leaving 12 bases between them. CDR3 length: 14 amino acids. Germline V gene data show CDR1 as SNHLY and CDR2 as FYNNEI.

The chain employs TRBV6-5 and TRBJ2-7, with 9 bases lining up with TRBD2. J gave up 6 bases and V 6 bases, and 3 bases lay outside the gene matches. CDR3 size: 12 residues. Looked up from germline, CDR1 is MNHEY and CDR2 is SVGAGI. CDR3 amino acids: CASRREGGEQYF. CDR3 sequence (DNA): TGTGCCAGCAGGCGGGAGGGCGGCGAGCAGTACTTC.

This chain links TRBV29-1 with TRBJ1-1; maybe TRBD1 (6 bases). CDR1 is SQVTM, CDR2 ANQGSEA, per germline. With 1 base removed from V and 5 bases from J, the gap between germline ends came to 11 bases. The CDR3 is 13 amino acids. In DNA, the CDR3 is TGCAGCGTTGAAGGGACAGTGAGTACTGAAGCTTTCTTT. Translation: CSVEGTVSTEAFF.

The count of this clone is one. V gene TRBV30 combines with J gene TRBJ2-5, with D possibly TRBD2 on 6 matching bases. The CDR3 consists of 11 residues. V was clipped by 8 bases and J by 10 bases, with 17 bases between them. The germline V gene has CDR1 GTSNPN and CDR2 SVGIG (reference sequence). The CDR3: CAGHHGGDQYF. The DNA for the CDR3 is TGTGCCGGTCACCACGGAGGGGACCAGTACTTC.

The chain carries TRBV9 and TRBJ1-3; D gene ambiguous. CDR3 length equals 14 residues. The V and J ends lost 2 bases and 2 bases respectively, with 8 bases between them. The germline V gene has CDR1 SGDLS and CDR2 YYNGEE. The chain's CDR3 is CASSVGDAGNTIYF. In DNA, the CDR3 is TGTGCCAGCAGCGTCGGGGATGCTGGAAACACCATATATTTT.

This clone was detected only once. This chain connects TRBV29-1 to TRBJ2-1; D might be TRBD2 (6 bases). The germline gives CDR1 SQVTM, CDR2 ANQGSEA. V lost 5 bases to trimming and J lost 2 bases, with 13 bases between them. CDR3 size: 14 residues. The CDR3: CSVLETSPYNEQFF. The DNA of the CDR3 is TGCAGCGTTCTTGAAACTAGCCCCTACAATGAGCAGTTCTTC.

This clone was observed a few times. This sequence joins TRBV30 and TRBJ2-7; D might be TRBD2 (5 bases). This CDR3 is 11 amino acids long. Trimming cost V 5 bases and J 4 bases, with 9 bases left between them. Germline assignment: CDR1 GTSNPN and CDR2 SVGIG (reference sequence). CDR3 in DNA: TGTGCCTGGGAGTCGGGGTACGAGCAGTACTTC. Translating gives CAWESGYEQYF. Full variable domain (remainder filled in from reference TRBV30 and TRBJ2-7): SQTIHQWPATLVQPVGSPLSLECTVEGTSNPNLYWYRQAAGRGLQLLFYSVGIGQISSEVPQNLSASRPQDRQFILSSKKLLLSDSGFYLCAWESGYEQYFGPGTRLTVT.

The rearrangement uses TRBV30 and TRBJ1-2; no definite D call. Germline loops: CDR1 GTSNPN, CDR2 SVGIG (reference sequence). This CDR3 is 12 amino acids long. The V and J ends lost 2 bases and 4 bases respectively, with 8 bases between them. The CDR3 loop reads CAWSLVSYGYTF. The CDR3 region has the DNA TGTGCCTGGAGTTTGGTCAGCTATGGCTACACCTTC.

This clone was counted once. This chain joins TRBV30 and TRBJ2-5; maybe TRBD2 (7 bases). Looked up from germline, CDR1 is GTSNPN and CDR2 is SVGIG (reference sequence). V was trimmed by 1 base and J by 4 bases, leaving 13 bases between them. The CDR3 totals 14 residues. The CDR3 DNA is TGTGCCTGGAGTGGAGGAGGGGGGGCAGAGACCCAGTACTTC. Protein: CAWSGGGGAETQYF.

The chain combines TRBV10-3 with TRBJ1-1; 8 bases align to TRBD1. After removal of 6 bases from V and 1 base from J, the junction contained 4 bases not matched to a gene. Germline CDR1 reads ENHRY; CDR2 reads SYGVKD. This CDR3 contains 14 residues. The CDR3: CAISGGTGNTEAFF. CDR3 nucleotide sequence: TGTGCCATCAGCGGGGGGACAGGGAACACTGAAGCTTTCTTT.